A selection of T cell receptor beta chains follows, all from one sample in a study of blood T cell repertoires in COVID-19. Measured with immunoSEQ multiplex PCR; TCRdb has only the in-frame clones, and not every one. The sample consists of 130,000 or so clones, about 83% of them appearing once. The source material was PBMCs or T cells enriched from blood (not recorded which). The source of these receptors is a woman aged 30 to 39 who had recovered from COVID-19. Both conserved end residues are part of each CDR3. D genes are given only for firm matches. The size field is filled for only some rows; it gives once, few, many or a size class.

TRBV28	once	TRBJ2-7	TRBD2	CASSPTTSGRIEQYF	TGTGCCAGCAGTCCTACGACTAGCGGGAGGATCGAGCAGTACTTC
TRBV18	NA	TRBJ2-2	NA	CASSLVKNTGELFF	TGTGCCAGCTCACTAGTTAAAAACACCGGGGAGCTGTTTTTT
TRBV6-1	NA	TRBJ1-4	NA	CASSELQGTNEKLFF	TGTGCCAGCAGTGAATTACAGGGAACTAATGAAAAACTGTTTTTT
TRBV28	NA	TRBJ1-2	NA	CASSWFRVHGYTF	TGTGCCAGCAGTTGGTTCAGGGTCCATGGCTACACCTTC
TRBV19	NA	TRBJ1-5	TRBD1	CASSFRTGGSNQPQHF	TGTGCCAGTAGTTTCCGGACAGGGGGCAGCAATCAGCCCCAGCATTTT
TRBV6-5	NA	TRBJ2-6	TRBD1	CASRPDRGRGNVLTF	TGTGCCAGCAGGCCCGACAGGGGTCGGGGGAACGTCCTGACTTTC
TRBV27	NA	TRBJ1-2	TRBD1	CASSLLGQGEKGYTF	TGTGCCAGCAGTTTACTAGGACAGGGGGAGAAGGGCTACACCTTC
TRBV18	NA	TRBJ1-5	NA	CASSPSGTRTSGNQPQHF	TGTGCCAGCTCACCCTCCGGGACTAGGACTTCGGGCAATCAGCCCCAGCATTTT
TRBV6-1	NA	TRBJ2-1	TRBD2	CASSARRAGGPHEQFF	TGTGCCAGCAGTGCCCGGAGAGCGGGAGGGCCGCATGAGCAGTTCTTC
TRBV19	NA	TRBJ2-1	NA	CASSISNTDNEQFF	TGTGCCAGTAGTATTTCCAACACAGACAATGAGCAGTTCTTC
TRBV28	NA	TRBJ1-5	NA	CASTVGGYQPQHF	TGTGCCAGCACCGTGGGGGGATACCAGCCCCAGCATTTT
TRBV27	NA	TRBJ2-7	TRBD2	CASSSGGGRVYEQYF	TGTGCCAGCAGTTCCGGTGGCGGGAGGGTGTACGAGCAGTACTTC
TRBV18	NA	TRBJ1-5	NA	CASSAGRTNQPQHF	TGTGCCAGCTCCGCGGGGCGGACGAATCAGCCCCAGCATTTT
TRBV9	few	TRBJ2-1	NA	CASSVEIAPNSYNEQFF	TGTGCCAGCAGCGTAGAGATAGCGCCGAACTCCTACAATGAGCAGTTCTTC
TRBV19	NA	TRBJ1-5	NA	CASSIRDGNQPQHF	TGTGCCAGTAGTATCAGGGATGGCAATCAGCCCCAGCATTTT
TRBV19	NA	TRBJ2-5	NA	CASRGLFDETQYF	TGTGCCAGTAGGGGACTCTTTGATGAGACCCAGTACTTC